The clone carrying this TCR beta chain was seen a few times. Its antigen is still unknown. Trimming took 5 bases from V and 4 from J, leaving 10 bases between them. CDR1 is MRHNA, CDR2 SNTAGT, per germline. The CDR3 runs to 13 residues. The data were obtained in a study of T-cell reconstitution after alpha-beta-depleted transplantation in children. Unique molecular identifiers were built into the TCRbeta library. TCRdb used MiXCR to reprocess the PCR reads, holding one entry per CDR3 protein. Seen here are over 400,000 distinct CDR3 sequences, roughly 43% observed once, and the top ten hold around 29%. Whole-study findings and limits: It was newly produced T cells that mostly accounted for T-cell counts and diversity one year after transplant.

The TCR originated in a girl aged 2-10 years with aplastic anemia, due to receive a stem cell transplant. The material was PBMCs, obtained before TCRalphabeta/CD19-depleted stem cell transplant. J is TRBJ2-3 and V is TRBV6-4, with D unclear. The CDR3 DNA follows: TGTGCCAGCAGTTTTTCCTCAGCAGATACGCAGTATTTT. It translates to CASSFSSADTQYF.